This T cell receptor (beta chain) is drawn from a study of cytomegalovirus exposure and HLA in healthy donors. Overall study results and limits: The authors confirmed in vitro that a few CMV-associated chains were specific for CMV antigens. It emerged from a later analysis that several of the most significant clusters appeared to be linked to common viral pathogens. The authors listed around 150 TCR beta chains as cytomegalovirus-associated.

This clone was observed a single time. Antigen unknown. Germline V gene data show CDR1 as SGHAT and CDR2 as FQNNGV. The V and J ends lost 5 bases and 0 bases respectively, with 11 bases between them. The CDR3 runs to 14 residues. In the PCR, 60 Vbeta and 13 Jbeta primers were used. Sequencing was performed with immunoSEQ multiplex PCR; in TCRdb, only in-frame clones are kept and a portion is missing. The table includes around 120,000 clones, around 62% detected once. The chain uses TRBV11-2 and TRBJ2-7; D not certain. Source material: PBMCs. The TCR comes from a woman in her thirties or forties in good health and CMV-seropositive. DNA for the CDR3: TGTGCCAGCAGCGGTGCCCCACACTCCTACGAGCAGTACTTC. This gives the protein CASSGAPHSYEQYF.